A selection of T cell receptor beta chains follows, all from one sample in a study of blood T cell repertoires in COVID-19. The repertoire was sequenced with immunoSEQ multiplex PCR; TCRdb's copy has only in-frame clones and lacks some. The sample has some 300,000 clones; about 88% are singletons. Sequenced material: peripheral blood. These receptors originate from a woman between 65 and 79 years old with COVID-19, enrolled during active disease. CDR3s include the opening cysteine and the closing phenylalanine or tryptophan. A D gene is named only where the DNA matches it firmly. Clone sizes are given selectively: once, few, many, or a class where the clone is expanded.

CDR3 | DNA | V | size | D | J
CATRGQPNTGELFF | TGTGCCACGCGGGGACAGCCGAACACCGGGGAGCTGTTTTTT | TRBV24-1 | . | . | TRBJ2-2
CSVQGPDSYEQYF | TGCAGCGTGCAGGGGCCCGACAGCTACGAGCAGTACTTC | TRBV29-1 | . | . | TRBJ2-7
CASKPGTGDSPLHF | TGTGCCAGTAAACCCGGGACAGGGGACTCACCCCTCCACTTT | TRBV2 | . | TRBD1 | TRBJ1-6
CASSWELGYTF | TGTGCCAGCAGTTGGGAGCTGGGCTACACCTTC | TRBV6-2/TRBV6-3 | . | . | TRBJ1-2
CASSHLRGDRTEAFF | TGCGCCAGCAGCCATCTCCGGGGAGACAGGACTGAAGCTTTCTTT | TRBV4-3 | few | . | TRBJ1-1
CASSLFDLQNSGNTIYF | TGTGCCAGCAGCTTATTTGATCTTCAGAACTCTGGAAACACCATATATTTT | TRBV7-9 | . | . | TRBJ1-3
CASQDRVGEAFF | TGCGCCAGCCAGGACAGGGTGGGGGAAGCTTTCTTT | TRBV5-1 | . | TRBD1 | TRBJ1-1
CASSQGQPRDEQFF | TGCGCCAGCAGCCAAGGACAGCCTAGGGATGAGCAGTTCTTC | TRBV4-1 | . | . | TRBJ2-1
CASSDDSPYEQYF | TGTGCCAGCAGTGACGACAGCCCATACGAGCAGTACTTC | TRBV6-6 | . | . | TRBJ2-7
CASSQERGITSPLHF | TGCGCCAGCAGCCAAGAAAGGGGCATTACTTCACCCCTCCACTTT | TRBV4-1 | . | . | TRBJ1-6
CASSYSRVKSTEAFF | TGTGCCAGCAGTTACTCGAGGGTGAAGAGCACTGAAGCTTTCTTT | TRBV6-2/TRBV6-3 | . | . | TRBJ1-1
CASGLVQGLDSPLHF | TGTGCTAGTGGTTTGGTGCAGGGTTTAGATTCACCCCTCCACTTT | TRBV12-5 | many | . | TRBJ1-6
CASSAGLAGDNEQFF | TGCGCCAGCAGCGCGGGACTAGCGGGGGACAATGAGCAGTTCTTC | TRBV5-1 | . | TRBD2 | TRBJ2-1
CASSSTGVGELFF | TGTGCCAGCAGTTCAACAGGGGTCGGGGAGCTGTTTTTT | TRBV28 | . | TRBD1 | TRBJ2-2
CASTKKVRGGGGNTIYF | TGTGCCAGCACCAAGAAAGTGAGAGGGGGCGGTGGAAACACCATATATTTT | TRBV3-1/TRBV3-2 | . | TRBD1 | TRBJ1-3
CASSFGDHFTEAFF | TGTGCCAGCAGTTTCGGGGATCACTTCACTGAAGCTTTCTTT | TRBV6-5 | few | . | TRBJ1-1
CASSLLTSGGAGADTQYF | TGTGCCAGCAGCTTATTGACTAGCGGGGGGGCGGGAGCAGATACGCAGTATTTT | TRBV7-8 | few | TRBD2 | TRBJ2-3
CASTQGAAYGYTF | TGTGCCAGCACCCAGGGGGCTGCCTATGGCTACACCTTC | TRBV6-5 | . | TRBD1 | TRBJ1-2
CASSLVVEGDGHRYGYTF | TGTGCCAGCAGCTTAGTAGTCGAGGGGGACGGACATCGGTATGGCTACACCTTC | TRBV11-2 | . | . | TRBJ1-2
CASSFGGTVNSPLHF | TGTGCCAGCAGCTTCGGCGGGACGGTAAATTCACCCCTCCACTTT | TRBV7-9 | few | . | TRBJ1-6
CASSLAGPGYTF | TGTGCCAGCAGCTTGGCAGGGCCTGGCTACACCTTC | TRBV5-6 | . | . | TRBJ1-2
CASRVIQAEKLFF | TGTGCCAGCAGGGTAATCCAGGCCGAAAAACTGTTTTTT | TRBV2 | few | . | TRBJ1-4
CASSLVGAGELFF | TGTGCCAGCAGCTTGGTCGGGGCCGGGGAGCTGTTTTTT | TRBV5-6 | few | . | TRBJ2-2
CSVGQGGTDTQYF | TGCAGCGTCGGACAGGGTGGTACAGATACGCAGTATTTT | TRBV29-1 | . | TRBD1 | TRBJ2-3
CASSLGEWGLHGNTIYF | TGTGCCAGCAGCCTCGGGGAATGGGGGCTACACGGAAACACCATATATTTT | TRBV11-2 | . | . | TRBJ1-3
CAISLGTGGYEQYF | TGTGCCATCAGCCTCGGGACAGGGGGTTACGAGCAGTACTTC | TRBV10-3 | . | TRBD1 | TRBJ2-7
CASGPRLAGETQYF | TGTGCTAGTGGTCCCAGACTAGCGGGGGAGACCCAGTACTTC | TRBV12-5 | . | TRBD2 | TRBJ2-5
CASSLGGQGKETQYF | TGTGCCAGCAGTTTAGGGGGACAGGGAAAAGAGACCCAGTACTTC | TRBV28 | . | TRBD1 | TRBJ2-5
CASSGIRDRPGPTISGANVLTF | TGTGCCAGCAGCGGTATCAGGGACAGGCCGGGTCCAACTATCTCTGGGGCCAACGTCCTGACTTTC | TRBV9 | . | TRBD1 | TRBJ2-6
CASSLAQSTDTQYF | TGCGCCAGCAGCTTGGCACAGAGCACAGATACGCAGTATTTT | TRBV5-1 | . | . | TRBJ2-3
CASSLVWVPRSTEAFF | TGTGCCAGCAGTTTGGTTTGGGTCCCGCGGTCCACTGAAGCTTTCTTT | TRBV27 | . | . | TRBJ1-1
CASSVDGGGFYNEQFF | TGTGCCAGCAGCGTGGACGGCGGGGGCTTCTACAATGAGCAGTTCTTC | TRBV9 | . | . | TRBJ2-1
CARTGESPLHF | TGTGCCAGAACAGGGGAATCACCCCTCCACTTT | TRBV27 | . | TRBD1 | TRBJ1-6
CASSPPSGEREQYF | TGTGCCAGCTCACCACCCTCCGGGGAGAGGGAGCAGTACTTC | TRBV18 | . | . | TRBJ2-7
CASSQYSGGAYF | TGTGCCAGCAGCCAGTATAGCGGGGGGGCTTACTTC | TRBV7-2 | . | TRBD2 | TRBJ2-5
CASSQNLPSYEQYF | TGCGCCAGCAGCCAAAATCTCCCCAGCTACGAGCAGTACTTC | TRBV4-3 | . | . | TRBJ2-7
CASSPGQGNSGNTIYF | TGTGCCAGCAGCCCCGGACAGGGGAATTCTGGAAACACCATATATTTT | TRBV7-8 | . | TRBD1 | TRBJ1-3
CASSFRRWESYEQYF | TGTGCCAGCAGCTTCCGACGTTGGGAGTCCTACGAGCAGTACTTC | TRBV5-8 | . | . | TRBJ2-7
CASSPNPGGGNQPQHF | TGTGCCAGCAGCCCCAATCCGGGGGGCGGCAATCAGCCCCAGCATTTT | TRBV3-1/TRBV3-2 | few | . | TRBJ1-5
CASSEVGAMWTDTQYF | TGCGCCAGCAGTGAGGTGGGGGCTATGTGGACAGATACGCAGTATTTT | TRBV10-1 | . | . | TRBJ2-3
CASSLASVFETQYF | TGTGCCAGCAGTTTAGCTAGTGTTTTCGAGACCCAGTACTTC | TRBV28 | . | . | TRBJ2-5
CASSSTSGTGFEQYF | TGTGCCAGCAGCTCCACCTCCGGGACAGGGTTCGAGCAGTACTTC | TRBV7-6 | . | TRBD1 | TRBJ2-7
CASSPFSQGDKVAQHF | TGTGCCAGCTCACCTTTCTCGCAGGGGGACAAAGTGGCCCAGCATTTT | TRBV18 | . | TRBD1 | TRBJ1-5
CASSLVWAGVYNEQFF | TGTGCCAGCAGCTTAGTCTGGGCCGGGGTCTACAATGAGCAGTTCTTC | TRBV7-6 | . | . | TRBJ2-1
CSVEGGLRIATDTQYF | TGCAGCGTTGAAGGGGGCCTCCGGATAGCAACAGATACGCAGTATTTT | TRBV29-1 | . | . | TRBJ2-3
CASSLRLEEKLFF | TGTGCCAGCAGCTTAAGACTGGAGGAAAAACTGTTTTTT | TRBV11-2 | . | . | TRBJ1-4
CASSQYGIRGSSYNSPLHF | TGTGCCAGCAGCCAGTACGGCATTAGGGGTAGCTCCTATAATTCACCCCTCCACTTT | TRBV11-2 | . | . | TRBJ1-6
CASSEGRDRGILEPQHF | TGCGCCAGCAGTGAAGGGAGAGACAGGGGAATTTTGGAGCCCCAGCATTTT | TRBV10-2 | . | TRBD1 | TRBJ1-5
CASSLRQNTEAFF | TGTGCCAGCAGCTTACGACAGAACACTGAAGCTTTCTTT | TRBV7-7 | . | . | TRBJ1-1
CASSQDRESSYEQYF | TGTGCCAGCAGCCAGGACAGGGAGAGCTCCTACGAGCAGTACTTC | TRBV11-3 | . | TRBD1 | TRBJ2-7
CASSQGMAAGNTIYF | TGCGCCAGCAGCCAAGGAATGGCGGCAGGAAACACCATATATTTT | TRBV4-1 | . | . | TRBJ1-3
CAISSGQAITGELFF | TGTGCCATCTCGTCGGGACAGGCAATCACCGGGGAGCTGTTTTTT | TRBV2 | few | TRBD1 | TRBJ2-2
CASSISGGAGNTIYF | TGTGCCAGCAGTATCTCAGGAGGGGCTGGAAACACCATATATTTT | TRBV6-5 | . | . | TRBJ1-3
CASSPRGVVTEAFF | TGTGCCAGCAGCCCCCGCGGGGTCGTTACTGAAGCTTTCTTT | TRBV3-1/TRBV3-2 | . | . | TRBJ1-1
CASSLNSGPTEAFF | TGTGCCAGTAGTCTAAACAGTGGGCCCACTGAAGCTTTCTTT | TRBV19 | . | . | TRBJ1-1
CASSQGDSANSPLHF | TGCGCCAGCAGCCAAGGGGACAGTGCTAATTCACCCCTCCACTTT | TRBV4-3 | . | TRBD1 | TRBJ1-6
CASSLGTGGFYGYTF | TGTGCCAGCAGCCTCGGGACAGGGGGCTTCTATGGCTACACCTTC | TRBV3-1/TRBV3-2 | . | TRBD1 | TRBJ1-2
CASSQGLAGGNEQFF | TGTGCCAGCAGTCAGGGACTAGCGGGGGGAAATGAGCAGTTCTTC | TRBV6-6 | . | TRBD2 | TRBJ2-1
CASSLGRGGQNEQFF | TGTGCCAGCAGCCTGGGGCGGGGGGGCCAAAATGAGCAGTTCTTC | TRBV6-6 | once | TRBD2 | TRBJ2-1